The rows below give T cell receptor beta chains drawn from one sample of a study of blood T cell repertoires in COVID-19. Libraries were prepared by immunoSEQ multiplex PCR; TCRdb keeps only in-frame clonotypes and omits some of them. The table shows 110,000 or so clones, with roughly 82% occurring only once. Sequencing input: peripheral blood. These receptors were obtained from a woman between 35 and 50 years old with acute or convalescent COVID-19. Both conserved end residues are part of each CDR3. The D gene is left open where the match is weak. Size values are once, few and many counts, or a class for expanded clones, and some rows have none.

V,size,J,D,DNA,CDR3
TRBV10-3,.,TRBJ1-1,TRBD1,TGTGCCATCTCGACAGGGAGTGACACTGAAGCTTTCTTT,CAISTGSDTEAFF
TRBV6-4,.,TRBJ1-6,.,TGTGCCAGCAGTGAAGGGAGGGGGAGAAATTCACCCCTCCACTTT,CASSEGRGRNSPLHF
TRBV28,.,TRBJ1-2,TRBD1,TGTGCCAGTATAGGACAGGGATTATTCTACACCTTC,CASIGQGLFYTF
TRBV12-3/TRBV12-4,.,TRBJ2-7,.,TGTGCCAGCAGTCCGGGGGGCCGCGTCAAGCAGTACTTC,CASSPGGRVKQYF
TRBV9,.,TRBJ1-2,.,TGTGCCAGCAGCGTAGATTGGTCGGGTCTGTATGGCTACACCTTC,CASSVDWSGLYGYTF
TRBV4-3,.,TRBJ1-2,.,TGCGCCAGCAGCCAGGGTAGCATGACAGTTCAATGGGATGGCTACACCTTC,CASSQGSMTVQWDGYTF
TRBV14,few,TRBJ1-2,.,TGTGCCAGCAGCCATAACGCAGGATTGAGGGATGGCTACACCTTC,CASSHNAGLRDGYTF
TRBV29-1,once,TRBJ1-1,.,TGCAGCGCCAGGGGCTACAATGAAGCTTTCTTT,CSARGYNEAFF
TRBV6-1,.,TRBJ1-5,TRBD1,TGTGCCAGCAGTGAAGTGCAGGACAGGGGCAATCAGCCCCAGCATTTT,CASSEVQDRGNQPQHF
TRBV7-2,.,TRBJ1-2,.,TGTGCCAGCAGCTTAGTTCGGGTCGCTAACTATGGCTACACCTTC,CASSLVRVANYGYTF
TRBV7-8,.,TRBJ2-1,TRBD2,TGTGCCAGCAGCTCCCGATCAGGGACTAGCGTAGATGAGCAGTTCTTC,CASSSRSGTSVDEQFF
TRBV2,few,TRBJ2-7,.,TGTGCCAGCAGTGGAGACTCCAACGAGCAGTACTTC,CASSGDSNEQYF
TRBV2,few,TRBJ2-7,TRBD2,TGTGCCAGCGGCAGCCGACTAGCGGGGGAGCAGTACTTC,CASGSRLAGEQYF
TRBV23-1,.,TRBJ2-1,TRBD1,TGCGCCAGCGGGGGGACAGGGGGCGCGGTTAGTGAGCAGTTCTTC,CASGGTGGAVSEQFF
TRBV9,.,TRBJ2-2,TRBD1,TGTGCCAGCAGCGCGGGGACAGTGAACACCGGGGAGCTGTTTTTT,CASSAGTVNTGELFF
TRBV15,once,TRBJ1-4,.,TGTGCCACCAGCAGAGATCTTATGGCAGTTAATGAAAAACTGTTTTTT,CATSRDLMAVNEKLFF
TRBV7-8,.,TRBJ2-7,TRBD2,TGTGCCAGCAGCCGGCGGGGGGACGAGCAGTACTTC,CASSRRGDEQYF
TRBV19,.,TRBJ1-5,.,TGTGCCAGTAGTACCCAGCACGGGGACAATCAGCCCCAGCATTTT,CASSTQHGDNQPQHF
TRBV6-5,once,TRBJ2-7,TRBD2,TGTGCCAGCAACGATGGTAGCGGGGGATCCTACGAGCAGTACTTC,CASNDGSGGSYEQYF
TRBV4-3,.,TRBJ1-3,.,TGCGCCAGCAGCCAAGGGACATCCTCTGGAAACACCATATATTTT,CASSQGTSSGNTIYF
TRBV27,.,TRBJ1-6,.,TGTGCCAGCAGTTGGGGAAACAGGAGAAACTCCTATAATTCACCCCTCCACTTT,CASSWGNRRNSYNSPLHF
TRBV25-1,.,TRBJ2-7,TRBD1,TGTGCCAGCAGTGCTCGACTGGGACAGGGGAGATACGAGCAGTACTTC,CASSARLGQGRYEQYF
TRBV5-1,.,TRBJ2-5,TRBD1,TGCGCCAGCAGCTTGCTCCCCAGGGGGACCCAAGAGACCCAGTACTTC,CASSLLPRGTQETQYF
TRBV5-4,.,TRBJ1-2,TRBD1,TGTGCCAGCAGCTTGATGGGACAGGGAGACTATGGCTACACCTTC,CASSLMGQGDYGYTF
TRBV19,once,TRBJ2-1,.,TGTGCCAGTAGTCGTTCCAGGGTATGGTACGATGAGCAGTTCTTC,CASSRSRVWYDEQFF
TRBV9,.,TRBJ1-2,TRBD1,TGTGCCAGCAGCGCCACAGGGGACCCTGGCTACACCTTC,CASSATGDPGYTF
TRBV10-3,.,TRBJ1-5,TRBD1,TGTGCCATCAGTCCACAGGGGGGCAATCAGCCCCAGCATTTT,CAISPQGGNQPQHF
TRBV18,.,TRBJ2-2,.,TGTGCCAGCTCCCGGGTCCTAGATGTCACCGGGGAGCTGTTTTTT,CASSRVLDVTGELFF
TRBV5-1,.,TRBJ1-1,TRBD1,TGCGCCAGCAGCTCGGACAGGTTCACTGAAGCTTTCTTT,CASSSDRFTEAFF
TRBV7-2,.,TRBJ1-2,TRBD1,TGTGCCAGCAGCTTAGGGACAGGGGGCTATGGCTACACCTTC,CASSLGTGGYGYTF
TRBV7-2,.,TRBJ2-3,.,TGTGCCAGCAGCTCCGCGACAGGTACGCAGTATTTT,CASSSATGTQYF
TRBV9,.,TRBJ2-7,.,TGTGCCAGCAGCGTAGGACAGGAGCCCTACGAGCAGTACTTC,CASSVGQEPYEQYF
TRBV5-5,.,TRBJ2-1,.,TGTGCCAGCAGCGCAGCGAGCGGGCTCAGATACAATGAGCAGTTCTTC,CASSAASGLRYNEQFF
TRBV29-1,.,TRBJ1-1,TRBD1,TGCAGCGTGCTACAGGGGAGTACTGAAGCTTTCTTT,CSVLQGSTEAFF
TRBV11-2,once,TRBJ2-3,.,TGTGCCAGCAAAGGACTCGCGGCACCCGATACGCAGTATTTT,CASKGLAAPDTQYF
TRBV9,.,TRBJ2-3,TRBD2,TGTGCCAGCAGCGTAAAAACTAGCGGGTACACAGATACGCAGTATTTT,CASSVKTSGYTDTQYF
TRBV7-9,few,TRBJ1-6,.,TGTGCCAGCATAGCGGGGGGGGGTCCCTTGACCCTCCACTTT,CASIAGGGPLTLHF
TRBV15,medium-sized,TRBJ2-6,.,TGTGCCACCAGCAAGGGGTCCGGGGCCAACGTCCTGACTTTC,CATSKGSGANVLTF
TRBV7-8,.,TRBJ2-7,TRBD1,TGTGCCAGCAGGATCAGACTAGGGACAGGGATTTCCTACGAGCAGTACTTC,CASRIRLGTGISYEQYF
TRBV3-1/TRBV3-2,once,TRBJ2-7,TRBD2,TGTGCCAGCAGCCAAGATGTAGCGGGGGGTTCCTACGAGCAGTACTTC,CASSQDVAGGSYEQYF
TRBV3-1/TRBV3-2,once,TRBJ1-1,TRBD1,TGTGCCAGCAGCCCCGGACAGGGACGTCTTGCTTTCTTT,CASSPGQGRLAFF
TRBV12-3/TRBV12-4,.,TRBJ1-2,TRBD1,TGTGCCAGCAGTTTTAACAGGGGGCCGTCCTTC,CASSFNRGPSF